This passage covers 13 T cell receptor beta chains from one sample sequenced in a study of T cell responses to AZD1222 COVID-19 vaccine. TCRdb's table, derived via immunoSEQ multiplex PCR, lists solely in-frame clones and lacks some. This sample has tens of thousands of clones; about 89% occur once, and the top ten carry roughly 7%. The material was peripheral blood, obtained on day 0 of AZD1222 vaccination. The receptor set was obtained from an adult in good health.

CDR3 bases: TGTGCAAGTCCCCGTAGGTCGGCGACCAAAAACATTCAGTACTTC. This codes for CASPRRSATKNIQYF. V gene TRBV12-2 combines with J gene TRBJ2-4. TRBV12-2 is tagged as a pseudogene. This CDR3 contains 15 residues.

The V call is TRBV10-2, the J call TRBJ2-7; possibly TRBD2 for D (6 bases). The germline gives CDR1 WSHSY, CDR2 SAAADI. The CDR3 length is 15 residues. Trimming took 6 bases from V and 5 from J, leaving 20 bases between them. CDR3 coding DNA: TGCGCCAGCAGCGGCGAGGCGGGGTGGGGCAACGAGCAGTACTTC. Protein product: CASSGEAGWGNEQYF.

V and J are TRBV19 and TRBJ2-7; no firm D call. V dropped 2 bases and J dropped 2 bases, with 10 bases sitting between them. Germline-derived CDR1 and CDR2 are LNHDA and SQIVND (reference sequence). The CDR3 consists of 14 residues. Here the CDR3 DNA reads TGTGCCAGTAGTATATCAGTTGGACCCTACGAGCAGTACTTC. The encoded protein is CASSISVGPYEQYF.

The chain recombines TRBV29-1 with TRBJ2-1; TRBD1 might be the D (6 bases). The CDR3 spans 14 residues. The germline V gene encodes CDR1 SQVTM and CDR2 ANQGSEA. Deletions cut 4 bases from V and 2 bases from J, with 12 bases between. The CDR3 region is CSVGLGHPYNEQFF. The DNA of the CDR3 is TGCAGCGTTGGTCTGGGACACCCCTACAATGAGCAGTTCTTC.

The V call is TRBV28, the J call TRBJ1-2; possible D gene TRBD1, 5 bases. The CDR3 runs 15 residues. Germline-derived CDR1 and CDR2 are MDHEN and SYDVKM. The germline V and J ends were trimmed by 6 bases and 7 bases, with 21 bases remaining between them. In DNA, the CDR3 is TGTGCCAGCAGCACCCCAAACGGGGGAAATCGTGGCTACACCTTC. Translating it yields CASSTPNGGNRGYTF.

The chain joins TRBV7-9 to TRBJ2-1; the D gene is possibly TRBD1 (5 bases). The CDR3 sequence is 15 residues long. Trimming stripped 5 bases from V and 8 bases from J, with 19 bases between. Germline V gene data show CDR1 as SEHNR and CDR2 as FQNEAQ (reference sequence). The CDR3 DNA sequence: TGTGCCAGCAGCCAGCAGGGCCGCTTAGGCGATGAGCAGTTCTTC. Encoded protein: CASSQQGRLGDEQFF.

The V and J genes are TRBV28 and TRBJ1-2; 9 nucleotides line up with TRBD1. CDR3 length: 17 residues. Germline trimming cut 3 bases from V and 0 bases from J; bases unmatched to any gene: 8. Looked up from germline, CDR1 is MDHEN and CDR2 is SYDVKM. CDR3: CASSLAGTGWANYGYTF. The DNA for the CDR3 is TGTGCCAGCAGTTTGGCCGGGACAGGGTGGGCTAACTATGGCTACACCTTC.

This rearrangement joins TRBV27 to TRBJ1-2, with D maybe TRBD1 (6 bases). The CDR3 consists of 12 residues. The germline V gene encodes CDR1 MNHEY and CDR2 SMNVEV (reference sequence). Trimming pared 5 bases from V and 8 bases from J, leaving 12 bases between. The CDR3 coding sequence is TGTGCCAGCAGTCCCTCGGGGGGCGGCTACACCTTC. Protein sequence: CASSPSGGGYTF.

This rearrangement joins TRBV5-1 to TRBJ1-5; D is perhaps TRBD1 (5 bases). CDR1 is SGHRS and CDR2 is YFSETQ in the germline V gene. The CDR3 sequence is 15 residues long. V lost 1 base, J lost 4 bases, and 12 bases lay in between. The CDR3 reads CASSLYNGGNQPQHF. The CDR3 DNA is TGCGCCAGCAGCTTGTATAACGGGGGAAATCAGCCCCAGCATTTT.

V usage is TRBV18 and J usage is TRBJ1-2; the D gene is possibly TRBD1 (5 bases). The CDR3 sequence is 14 residues long. V lost 4 bases and J 4 bases, leaving 13 bases between the germline ends. In germline, CDR1 is KGHSH, CDR2 LQKENI. The CDR3 coding sequence is TGTGCCAGCTCACTCAAACAGGAGGGCTATGGCTACACCTTC. The encoded protein is CASSLKQEGYGYTF.

This chain connects TRBV19 to TRBJ1-2, with a weak D call TRBD1 (5 bases). This CDR3 spans 14 amino acids. Germline-derived CDR1 and CDR2 are LNHDA and SQIVND (reference sequence). The V gene lost 5 bases and the J gene lost 2 bases, with 12 bases spanning the gap. CDR3 nucleotide sequence: TGTGCCAGTAGTGTTCTGACAGCAAACTATGGCTACACCTTC. Its translation: CASSVLTANYGYTF.

The gene calls are TRBV15 and TRBJ2-1, with 12 nucleotides matching TRBD1. The CDR3 is 16 amino acids. Germline V gene data show CDR1 as LNHNV and CDR2 as YYDKDF (reference sequence). The J segment lost 7 bases and the V segment lost 1 base, leaving 5 bases of the junction unmatched. CDR3 loop: CATSRVGTGGENEQFF. DNA for the CDR3: TGTGCCACCAGCAGAGTCGGGACAGGGGGCGAAAATGAGCAGTTCTTC. Supplemented by reference TRBV15 and TRBJ2-1, the full variable domain reads DAMVIQNPRYQVTQFGKPVTLSCSQTLNHNVMYWYQQKSSQAPKLLFHYYDKDFNNEADTPDNFQSRRPNTSFCFLDIRSPGLGDTAMYLCATSRVGTGGENEQFFGPGTRLTVL.

The chain uses TRBV6-2 or TRBV6-3 and TRBJ2-2; 10 bases agree with TRBD2. This CDR3 is 15 amino acids long. Germline V gene sequence: CDR1 MNHEY, CDR2 SVGEGT. With V trimmed by 6 bases and J by 9 bases, 10 bases remained unmatched. The CDR3 here is CASSPVERGGRELFF. The CDR3 DNA is TGTGCCAGCAGCCCCGTCGAGCGGGGGGGCCGGGAGCTGTTTTTT.